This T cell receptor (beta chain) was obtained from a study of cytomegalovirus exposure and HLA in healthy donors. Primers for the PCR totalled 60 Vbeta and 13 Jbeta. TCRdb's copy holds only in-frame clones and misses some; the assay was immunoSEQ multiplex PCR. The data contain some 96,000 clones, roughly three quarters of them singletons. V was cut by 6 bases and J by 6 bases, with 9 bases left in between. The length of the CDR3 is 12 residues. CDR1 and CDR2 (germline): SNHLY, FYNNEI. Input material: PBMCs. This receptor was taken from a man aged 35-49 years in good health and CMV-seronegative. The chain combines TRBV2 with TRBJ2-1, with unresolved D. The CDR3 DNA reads TGTGCCAGCAGCCCTACGGTCAATGAGCAGTTCTTC. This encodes CASSPTVNEQFF.